A selection of T cell receptor beta chains follows, all from one sample in a study of spatial heterogeneity in lung cancer. TCRdb itself ran the 5' RACE reads through MiXCR, one entry per CDR3 protein. The sample shows tens of thousands of distinct CDR3 sequences, around 6.7% of them seen only once. The specimen was PBMCs, collected at surgery. The origin of the receptors is a female donor with early-stage non-small cell lung cancer. Both conserved end residues are part of each CDR3. The D gene is left open where the match is weak. A row's size may be missing; if present it is once, few, many or a size class.

j_gene	v_gene	abundance	d_gene	CDR3aa	CDR3nt
TRBJ1-1	TRBV7-8	.	.	CASSSYDHTEAFF	TGTGCCAGCAGCTCCTACGATCACACTGAAGCTTTCTTT
TRBJ2-3	TRBV3-1	.	.	CASSLGVWTDTQYF	TGTGCCAGCAGCCTCGGGGTTTGGACAGATACGCAGTATTTT
TRBJ1-5	TRBV19	.	.	CASSINRDENQPQHF	TGTGCCAGTAGTATTAACAGGGATGAGAATCAGCCCCAGCATTTT
TRBJ1-1	TRBV28	many	.	CATKGFMNTEAFF	TGTGCCACCAAAGGATTTATGAACACTGAAGCTTTCTTT
TRBJ1-5	TRBV19	many	.	CASSNGMAQSNQPQHF	TGTGCCAGTAGTAACGGGATGGCCCAAAGCAATCAGCCCCAGCATTTT
TRBJ2-5	TRBV29-1	many	TRBD1	CSATGTGVETQYF	TGCAGCGCCACCGGGACAGGGGTCGAGACCCAGTACTTC
TRBJ2-4	TRBV20-1	many	.	CSARSGVRAKNIQYF	TGCAGTGCTAGATCCGGGGTGAGGGCCAAAAACATTCAGTACTTC
TRBJ2-3	TRBV7-9	many	TRBD2	CASSSTGGAGTQDTQYF	TGTGCCAGCAGCTCAACCGGGGGAGCGGGAACCCAAGATACGCAGTATTTT
TRBJ1-1	TRBV18	many	.	CASSPGQNTEAFF	TGTGCCAGCTCACCGGGACAGAACACTGAAGCTTTCTTT
TRBJ2-7	TRBV20-1	.	.	CSAVLAGASSEQYF	TGCAGTGCCGTACTGGCAGGGGCCTCCTCCGAGCAGTACTTC
TRBJ1-4	TRBV2	.	.	CASRHTFATNEKLFF	TGTGCCAGCAGACACACCTTTGCAACTAATGAAAAACTGTTTTTT
TRBJ2-1	TRBV4-3	few	TRBD1	CASSQEGQGMAEQFF	TGCGCCAGCAGCCAAGAGGGACAGGGAATGGCTGAGCAGTTCTTC
TRBJ2-5	TRBV7-3	few	.	CASSPMAGKTQYF	TGTGCCAGCAGCCCTATGGCAGGGAAGACCCAGTACTTC
TRBJ1-6	TRBV9	.	.	CASSVGVDDSPLHF	TGTGCCAGCAGCGTAGGGGTGGATGATTCACCCCTCCACTTT
TRBJ2-7	TRBV5-1	many	TRBD2	CASSLRAGVSYEQYF	TGCGCCAGCAGCTTGAGAGCGGGGGTTTCCTACGAGCAGTACTTC
TRBJ2-1	TRBV24-1	many	TRBD1	CATSGPGQGGREQFF	TGTGCCACCAGTGGCCCGGGACAGGGTGGTCGGGAGCAGTTCTTC
TRBJ1-1	TRBV6-5	.	.	CASSYLRENTEAFF	TGTGCCAGCAGTTACTTGAGGGAAAACACTGAAGCTTTCTTT
TRBJ2-1	TRBV29-1	few	TRBD1	CSVLGEGQGSPYEKFF	TGCAGCGTCTTGGGGGAAGGACAGGGATCCCCCTATGAGAAGTTCTTC
TRBJ2-1	TRBV20-1	many	.	CSALVPGGYNEQFF	TGCAGTGCCCTGGTGCCAGGTGGTTACAATGAGCAGTTCTTC
TRBJ1-1	TRBV12-3/TRBV12-4	.	.	CASNPAGVSEAFF	TGTGCCAGCAACCCCGCCGGGGTAAGTGAAGCTTTCTTT
TRBJ1-2	TRBV15	many	.	CATSRDPGLYGYTF	TGTGCCACCAGCAGAGATCCAGGGCTCTATGGCTACACCTTC
TRBJ2-6	TRBV14	many	.	CASSLLIRSGANVLTF	TGTGCCAGCAGCCTCTTGATTCGCTCTGGGGCCAACGTCCTGACTTTC
TRBJ2-4	TRBV7-9	.	.	CASSWGQGKNIQYF	TGTGCCAGCAGCTGGGGCCAGGGGAAAAACATTCAGTACTTC
TRBJ2-1	TRBV6-2/TRBV6-3	.	TRBD2	CASINGGYNEQFF	TGTGCCAGCATCAACGGGGGGTACAATGAGCAGTTCTTC